This T cell receptor (beta chain) was sequenced during a study of blood T cell repertoires in COVID-19. Across the study: In each case, the material was cDNA or gDNA derived from T cells, B-cell-depleted T cells, or PBMCs.

In the authors' methods: Nucleated cell counts were estimated from reference gene primer amplification. Using immunoSEQ multiplex PCR, the repertoire was profiled, and TCRdb retains in-frame clones only, with some absent. Clone size and the V and J calls come from that table; the DNA yielded D and trimming. The sample holds 25,000 to 35,000 clones, over 75% seen once. The sequenced material came from peripheral blood. The TCR originated in a human donor in a cohort sampled during active COVID-19.

This CDR3 is CASSPRDRVSYEQYF. CDR3 in DNA: TGTGCCAGCAGCCCCCGGGACAGGGTCTCCTACGAGCAGTACTTC. This chain links TRBV7-2 with TRBJ2-7; 9 bases fit TRBD1. J was trimmed by 0 bases and V by 5 bases; bases with no gene match: 5. The CDR3 extends over 15 amino acids. Germline V gene lookup returns CDR1 SGHTA and CDR2 FQGNSA.